Below are 23 T cell receptor beta chains sequenced from a single sample in a study of T cells in Graves' hyperthyroidism and ophthalmopathy. Regions amplified from RNA transcripts were the TCR beta CDR3 regions. Primed by the HTBI set, a first-round RT-PCR was run on the TCR CDR3. MiXCR was run by TCRdb on the multiplex PCR reads, yielding one entry per CDR3 protein. The sample lists 450,000 to 650,000 distinct CDR3 sequences; 15% to 20% were seen once. Sequencing was performed on blood. The receptors come from a woman aged 18-29 years with Graves' ophthalmopathy.

This chain joins TRBV6-5 and TRBJ1-3, with 9 positions matching TRBD1. CDR1 and CDR2 from the germline V gene are MNHEY and SVGAGI. The ends lost 0 bases at V and 7 bases at J; junction bases unmatched: 7. The CDR3 sequence is 16 residues long. DNA of the CDR3: TGTGCCAGCAGTTACTCCCGCGACAGGGGGGGTAACACCATATATTTT. Translated: CASSYSRDRGGNTIYF.

This clonotype occurred a few times. J is TRBJ2-3 and V is TRBV12-3 or TRBV12-4, with D possibly being TRBD1 (6 bases). The CDR3 spans 14 residues. Deletions cut 8 bases from V and 4 bases from J, with 16 bases between. CDR3 nucleotide sequence: TGTGCCAGCGAAAGCCAGGGGTGGGCAGATACGCAGTATTTT. Protein: CASESQGWADTQYF.

Comments on this clonotype: Just one base apart from a much larger clone, this may be a read error. The DNA of the CDR3 is TGTGCCAGCAGTCTCCAAGTAGGGACCCAGTACTTC. It translates to CASSLQVGTQYF. The chain couples TRBV6-1 to TRBJ2-5; unclear D gene. This CDR3 has 12 amino acids. V was trimmed by 5 bases and J by 7 bases, leaving 11 bases between them. Germline-derived CDR1 and CDR2 are MNHNS and SASEGT.

The sample holds many counts of this clonotype. The V call is TRBV6-6, the J call TRBJ1-6; TRBD1 might be the D (5 bases). CDR3 size: 17 residues. Germline V gene data show CDR1 as MNHNY and CDR2 as SVGAGI (reference sequence). V was pared by 0 bases and J by 10 bases, with 19 bases between. The CDR3 region is CASSYSIVCRAGSPLHF. CDR3 in DNA: TGTGCCAGCAGTTACTCGATCGTGTGCAGGGCGGGCTCACCCCTCCACTTT.

V is TRBV7-3 and J is TRBJ2-3; D is possibly TRBD1 or TRBD2 (6 bases each). The CDR3 runs 18 residues. V was trimmed by 5 bases and J by 4 bases, leaving 25 bases between them. Germline CDR1 and CDR2: SGHTA and FQGTGA. The CDR3 nucleotides read TGTGCCAGCAGCCCCATCGGGCCGTCGGGGGCAGGGGCAGATACGCAGTATTTT. Its protein is CASSPIGPSGAGADTQYF.

This clonotype occurred many times. The V call is TRBV4-2, the J call TRBJ2-7, with 7 bases aligning to TRBD1. Germline V gene sequence: CDR1 LGHNA, CDR2 YNFKEQ. The CDR3 extends over 15 amino acids. The ends lost 0 bases at V and 0 bases at J; junction bases unmatched: 2. CDR3 DNA sequence: TGTGCCAGCAGCCAAGAGGACAGGAGCTCCTACGAGCAGTACTTC. Translating it yields CASSQEDRSSYEQYF.

The CDR3 spells CASSPSRGGEQYF. CDR3 in DNA: TGTGCCAGCAGCCCATCCCGCGGGGGTGAGCAGTACTTC. The chain combines TRBV5-6 with TRBJ2-7; 7 bases align to TRBD2. V was pared by 4 bases and J by 7 bases, with 8 bases of the junction left unmatched. The CDR3 contains 13 residues. Germline V gene lookup returns CDR1 SGHDT and CDR2 YYEEEE.

This clonotype was picked up many times. The chain carries TRBV18 and TRBJ2-2, with D uncertain. The V and J ends lost 0 bases and 4 bases respectively, with 6 bases between them. Germline assignment: CDR1 KGHSH and CDR2 LQKENI. The CDR3 is 14 residues long. The CDR3 reads CASSPPTSTGELFF. The CDR3 DNA reads TGTGCCAGCTCACCACCGACATCCACCGGGGAGCTGTTTTTT.

This sequence joins TRBV11-2 and TRBJ2-3; 9 nucleotides align to TRBD1. V lost 5 bases to trimming and J lost 4 bases; unmatched junction nucleotides: 10. The germline V gene has CDR1 SGHAT and CDR2 FQNNGV. The CDR3 consists of 16 residues. The CDR3 DNA is TGTGCCAGCAGCCTAGGGGGGGGACAGGGAGCAGATACGCAGTATTTT. Residues: CASSLGGGQGADTQYF. Variable domain in full (rest from reference TRBV11-2 and TRBJ2-3): EAGVAQSPRYKIIEKRQSVAFWCNPISGHATLYWYQQILGQGPKLLIQFQNNGVVDDSQLPKDRFSAERLKGVDSTLKIQPAKLEDSAVYLCASSLGGGQGADTQYFGPGTRLTVL.

This clonotype was seen a handful of times. The chain combines TRBV19 with TRBJ2-2; D is unclear. The CDR3 runs 15 residues. From germline, CDR1 is LNHDA and CDR2 SQIVND (reference sequence). The V end lost 0 bases, the J end lost 4 bases, and 9 bases lay between the germline ends. Here the CDR3 reads CASSIDYTGTGELFF. DNA of the CDR3: TGTGCCAGTAGTATAGATTACACCGGCACCGGGGAGCTGTTTTTT.

This clonotype was picked up a small number of times. This chain uses TRBV2 with TRBJ2-6; unclear D gene. The CDR3 has 15 residues. The V gene's germline CDR1 is SNHLY and CDR2 FYNNEI. Trimming removed 3 bases at V and 0 bases at J, with 6 bases between. The CDR3 reads CASSDLISGANVLTF. CDR3 coding DNA: TGTGCCAGCAGTGATTTAATCTCTGGGGCCAACGTCCTGACTTTC.

This clonotype has a count of ten or more. The V gene is TRBV30, the J gene TRBJ1-2; 7 bases match TRBD1. The ends lost 5 bases at V and 6 bases at J; junction bases unmatched: 9. CDR1 and CDR2 (germline): GTSNPN, SVGIG (reference sequence). The CDR3 sequence is 13 residues long. CDR3 sequence (DNA): TGTGCCTGGGAACAGGGGTGGGTCGATGGCTACACCTTC. Protein product: CAWEQGWVDGYTF. The whole variable domain, filled in from reference TRBV30 and TRBJ1-2, reads SQTIHQWPATLVQPVGSPLSLECTVEGTSNPNLYWYRQAAGRGLQLLFYSVGIGQISSEVPQNLSASRPQDRQFILSSKKLLLSDSGFYLCAWEQGWVDGYTFGSGTRLTVV.

This sequence joins TRBV12-3 or TRBV12-4 and TRBJ2-3; the match to TRBD2 covers 11 bases. This CDR3 spans 19 amino acids. J lost 0 bases, V lost 1 base, and 9 bases had no gene match. The CDR3 DNA sequence: TGTGCCAGCAGTTTAGGAGGGGGAAGACTAGCGGGGAGCACAGATACGCAGTATTTT. Translating it yields CASSLGGGRLAGSTDTQYF.

This chain connects TRBV18 to TRBJ1-6; D not certain. This CDR3 contains 13 residues. V lost 8 bases, J lost 4 bases, and 9 bases lay in between. In germline, CDR1 is KGHSH, CDR2 LQKENI. The CDR3 nucleotides are TGTGCCAGCGCGCAGGAATATAATTCACCCCTCCACTTT. Amino acid sequence: CASAQEYNSPLHF. The full variable domain, with the rest looked up from reference TRBV18 and TRBJ1-6, is NAGVMQNPRHLVRRRGQEARLRCSPMKGHSHVYWYRQLPEEGLKFMVYLQKENIIDESGMPKERFSAEFPKEGPSILRIQQVVRGDSAAYFCASAQEYNSPLHFGNGTRLTVT.

Many counts were recorded for this clonotype. The CDR3 protein is CASSVTGGQETQYF. The CDR3 DNA follows: TGTGCCAGCAGCGTGACAGGGGGCCAAGAGACCCAGTACTTC. The chain has TRBV11-2 and TRBJ2-5; 9 nucleotides line up with TRBD1. Germline CDR1 reads SGHAT; CDR2 reads FQNNGV. The ends lost 5 bases at V and 1 base at J; junction bases unmatched: 2. The CDR3 length is 14 residues.

This clonotype was seen at least ten times. J is TRBJ1-1 and V is TRBV30; D is unclear. CDR3 length equals 10 residues. Trimming took 2 bases from V and 6 from J, leaving 4 bases between them. Germline loops: CDR1 GTSNPN, CDR2 SVGIG (reference sequence). CDR3 loop: CAWSSAEAFF. DNA for the CDR3: TGTGCCTGGAGTTCAGCTGAAGCTTTCTTT.

This clonotype came up a few times. A much larger clone is a single base away; this may be a read error. The chain combines TRBV7-9 with TRBJ2-1; D uncertain. The CDR3 has 11 residues. Per the germline V gene, CDR1 is SEHNR and CDR2 is FQNEAQ (reference sequence). Trimming stripped 6 bases from V and 7 bases from J, with 7 bases between. The CDR3 spells CASSPRNEQFF. The CDR3 bases are TGTGCCAGCAGTCCGCGGAATGAGCAGTTCTTC.

This clonotype was seen many times. V and J are TRBV28 and TRBJ1-2; unclear D gene. V dropped 2 bases and J dropped 0 bases, with 13 bases sitting between them. The germline CDR1 and CDR2 sequences are MDHEN and SYDVKM. This CDR3 has 16 amino acids. The DNA of the CDR3 is TGTGCCAGCAGTTTACTACCGGGAAATTCTAACTATGGCTACACCTTC. This codes for CASSLLPGNSNYGYTF.

The J gene is TRBJ2-5, the V gene TRBV20-1; 9 positions match TRBD2. Germline lookup yields CDR1 DFQATT and CDR2 SNEGSKA (reference sequence). The ends lost 3 bases at V and 1 base at J; junction bases unmatched: 3. The CDR3 contains 14 residues. The CDR3 loop is CSASLAGSQETQYF. CDR3 DNA: TGCAGTGCTAGCCTAGCGGGGAGCCAAGAGACCCAGTACTTC.

This clonotype was seen repeatedly, ten times or more. This chain connects TRBV7-2 to TRBJ1-5, with D unresolved. The CDR3 has 15 residues. CDR1 is SGHTA and CDR2 is FQGNSA in the germline V gene. The V end was cut by 1 base, the J end by 0 bases, with 7 bases between. The CDR3: CASSLVGSSNQPQHF. The DNA for the CDR3 is TGTGCCAGCAGCTTAGTGGGGAGTAGCAATCAGCCCCAGCATTTT.

In regard to this clonotype: This may be a read error: a much more frequent sequence differs by one nucleotide. This chain joins TRBV27 and TRBJ2-3; no definite D call. With 5 bases removed from V and 2 bases from J, the gap between germline ends came to 5 bases. CDR1 is MNHEY and CDR2 is SMNVEV in the germline V gene (reference sequence). This CDR3 region has 12 residues. CDR3 region: CASSEYTDTQYF. Here the CDR3 DNA reads TGTGCCAGCAGTGAATACACAGATACGCAGTATTTT.

This clonotype was counted many times. The chain couples TRBV10-3 to TRBJ2-1; D is unclear. The germline gives CDR1 ENHRY, CDR2 SYGVKD. V lost 4 bases and J 2 bases, leaving 12 bases between the germline ends. The CDR3 extends over 15 amino acids. The CDR3 DNA follows: TGTGCCATCAGTGTGAGAGCTCCGCCCTACAATGAGCAGTTCTTC. Amino acid sequence: CAISVRAPPYNEQFF.

This clonotype came up a few times. The chain is built from TRBV6-1 and TRBJ2-7; perhaps D is TRBD1 or TRBD2 (5 bases each). Germline lookup yields CDR1 MNHNS and CDR2 SASEGT. Trimming shortened V by 7 bases and J by 7 bases, and 20 bases separated the two germline ends. This CDR3 comprises 14 residues. In DNA form, the CDR3 reads TGTGCCAGCACCGCCGGGACCCCCGCTGGGGAGCAGTACTTC. This codes for CASTAGTPAGEQYF.